The entry below gives a single TCR beta chain sequence along with its context. The antigen remains unidentified. The record originates from a study of shared clonotypes between healthy human individuals. Findings and limits, study-wide: Few donors restricted represented genetic and exposure-history diversity.

In the original workflow: Junction-only sequences without quality scores came from ImmunoSEQ, so filtering differed. Some clones are missing from TCRdb's copy, which holds only in-frame ones; the method was immunoSEQ multiplex PCR. V and J calls and clone size are copied from that table; D and trimming were computed from the DNA. The top ten hold roughly 1.2% of the sample, which has over a million clones, roughly 96% seen once. Trimming pared 5 bases from V and 3 bases from J, leaving 14 bases between. Germline CDR1 and CDR2: SGHTA and FQGNSA. The CDR3 covers 14 residues. The sequencing input was naive CD4+ T cells sorted from blood. Subset meaning: CD45RA+ positively selected. This TCR came from a man aged 25 to 40 in good health. The chain combines TRBV7-2 with TRBJ2-7, with D tentatively TRBD1 or TRBD2 (6 bases each). The CDR3 nucleotides are TGTGCCAGCAGCAAACAAGGGGGGTTCTACGAGCAGTACTTC. Its protein product is CASSKQGGFYEQYF. Full variable domain (outside the CDR3, taken from reference TRBV7-2 and TRBJ2-7): GAGVSQSPSNKVTEKGKDVELRCDPISGHTALYWYRQSLGQGLEFLIYFQGNSAPDKSGLPSDRFSAERTGGSVSTLTIQRTQQEDSAVYLCASSKQGGFYEQYFGPGTRLTVT.